These T cell receptor beta chains were read from a single sample in a study of T-cell memory formation after mild COVID-19. A single record per CDR3 protein comes from TCRdb applying MiXCR to the 5' RACE reads. This table holds 210,000 or so distinct CDR3 sequences, approximately 30% found once. Sequences were obtained from PBMCs or a T cell subset sorted from them (not recorded which). All receptors come from an adult woman who had mild COVID-19 (a few samples of this study predate the infection). Cell type and time point are not known. Each CDR3 is given with its conserved first and last residue. D genes are given only for firm matches. Clone size is stated in some rows and not others, as once, few, many or a class when expanded.

V	size	J	length	D	DNA	CDR3
TRBV3-1	NA	TRBJ2-3	13	NA	TGTGACAGCAGCCAGGGAGCGCTGAATACGCAGTATTTT	CDSSQGALNTQYF
TRBV2	NA	TRBJ2-5	10	NA	TGTGCCAGCAGACTGGGGACCCAGTACTTC	CASRLGTQYF
TRBV5-4	NA	TRBJ2-1	16	TRBD2	TGTGCCAGCAGCTTGAGGCGGGAGTCACGGGGGAATGAGCAGTTCTTC	CASSLRRESRGNEQFF
TRBV5-1	NA	TRBJ2-7	14	TRBD1	TGCGCCAGCAGCTTGGACGGGACAGGGGTCGAGCAGTACTTC	CASSLDGTGVEQYF
TRBV3-1	NA	TRBJ2-1	15	TRBD2	TGTGCCAGCAGCCAAGCGCCTAGCGGCCCCAATGAGCAGTTCTTC	CASSQAPSGPNEQFF
TRBV28	few	TRBJ1-6	15	NA	TGTGCCAGCAGTTCCCTCGGAGGGACGGAATCGGCTCAGGCCTTT	CASSSLGGTESAQAF
TRBV3-1	NA	TRBJ2-5	16	TRBD1	TGTGCCAGCAGCCATTTGGACAGGGGGTTCGGAGAGACCCAGTACTTC	CASSHLDRGFGETQYF
TRBV12-3/TRBV12-4	NA	TRBJ1-4	13	NA	TGTGCCAGCAGCCGGGGGCGGAGTGAAAAACTGTTTTTT	CASSRGRSEKLFF
TRBV7-3	few	TRBJ1-1	13	NA	TGTGCCAGCAGCTTCGCTGAACGCACTGAAGCTTTCTTT	CASSFAERTEAFF
TRBV12-3/TRBV12-4	NA	TRBJ2-3	18	TRBD2	TGTGCCAGCAGCTGGTCCGGGACTAGCGGGAGTATTGCAGATACGCAGTATTTT	CASSWSGTSGSIADTQYF
TRBV7-3	NA	TRBJ2-2	15	NA	TGTGCCAGCAGCCCCACTTCTCTCGCCACCGGGGAGCTGTTTTTT	CASSPTSLATGELFF
TRBV5-1	NA	TRBJ1-1	15	NA	TGCGCCAGCAGACTACAAGGGGGTTGGAACACTGAAGCTTTCTTT	CASRLQGGWNTEAFF
TRBV30	NA	TRBJ2-1	14	NA	TGTGCCTGGATGGAGGGAACTCGTTACAATGAGCAGTTCTTC	CAWMEGTRYNEQFF
TRBV2	few	TRBJ1-1	13	NA	TGTGCCAGCAGTCAGGGAGGCCGGACTGAAGCTTTCTTT	CASSQGGRTEAFF
TRBV14	few	TRBJ1-2	14	NA	TGTGCCAGCAGCCAAACCGACTCCCGGGATGGCTACACCTTC	CASSQTDSRDGYTF
TRBV4-1	NA	TRBJ2-3	16	TRBD1	TGCGCCAGCAGCATAGCAAGGACAGGATACACAGATACGCAGTATTTT	CASSIARTGYTDTQYF
TRBV7-3	NA	TRBJ1-1	15	NA	TGTGCCAGCAGCTTAATCCGAGGGTACGGCACTGAAGCTTTCTTT	CASSLIRGYGTEAFF